The 5 T cell receptor beta chains below all came from one sample that was sequenced in a study of blood T cell repertoires in COVID-19. The protocol was immunoSEQ multiplex PCR, while the TCRdb copy is restricted to in-frame clones and leaves out a portion. The table lists fewer than 350,000 clones, more than 70% of them singletons. The sequencing input was peripheral blood. These receptors all stem from a woman aged 25 to 39 with COVID-19, enrolled during active disease.

The chain couples TRBV19 to TRBJ1-1, with TRBD1 identical over 8 bases. The germline gives CDR1 LNHDA, CDR2 SQIVND (reference sequence). CDR3 length equals 14 residues. Trimming cost V 6 bases and J 1 base; bases outside gene matches: 4. CDR3 coding DNA: TGTGCCAGTAGCGCAGGGGGCTGGAACACTGAAGCTTTCTTT. It yields the protein CASSAGGWNTEAFF.

The chain combines TRBV18 with TRBJ2-1; possible D gene TRBD2, 6 bases. The CDR3 is 15 residues long. V was shortened by 0 bases and J by 6 bases, with 12 bases between the two germline ends. Germline CDR1 and CDR2: KGHSH and LQKENI. The CDR3 DNA sequence: TGTGCCAGCTCACCACCGGGGGGAGCCCCCAATGAGCAGTTCTTC. Translating it yields CASSPPGGAPNEQFF.

This chain uses TRBV19 with TRBJ1-5, with D perhaps TRBD1 (5 bases). The CDR3 is 14 amino acids. Germline V gene lookup returns CDR1 LNHDA and CDR2 SQIVND (reference sequence). V lost 4 bases and J 7 bases, leaving 14 bases between the germline ends. The CDR3 DNA reads TGTGCCAGTAGTACCGACAGACTCGGCCAGCCCCAGCATTTT. Translated, it gives CASSTDRLGQPQHF.

As regards this clone: Additional DNA sequences in this sample encode the identical CDR3. The chain couples TRBV3-1 (or the pseudogene TRBV3-2) to TRBJ1-2; 7 nucleotides match TRBD1. CDR3 length equals 13 residues. Germline-derived CDR1 and CDR2 are LGHDT and YNNKEL (reference sequence). Trimming cost V 4 bases and J 6 bases; bases outside gene matches: 5. CDR3 in DNA: TGTGCCAGCAGCCTCGAGGGGGCCAATGGCTACACCTTC. Translating gives CASSLEGANGYTF.

This rearrangement joins TRBV13 to TRBJ1-3; a possible D gene is TRBD1 (6 bases). The V and J ends lost 5 bases and 6 bases respectively, with 26 bases between them. The germline V gene encodes CDR1 PRHDT and CDR2 FYEKMQ (reference sequence). CDR3 length: 18 residues. The CDR3, as DNA: TGTGCCAGCAGCCGGGCCCCTCTGGGGACACTTGGAGCAAACACCATATATTTT. This encodes CASSRAPLGTLGANTIYF.